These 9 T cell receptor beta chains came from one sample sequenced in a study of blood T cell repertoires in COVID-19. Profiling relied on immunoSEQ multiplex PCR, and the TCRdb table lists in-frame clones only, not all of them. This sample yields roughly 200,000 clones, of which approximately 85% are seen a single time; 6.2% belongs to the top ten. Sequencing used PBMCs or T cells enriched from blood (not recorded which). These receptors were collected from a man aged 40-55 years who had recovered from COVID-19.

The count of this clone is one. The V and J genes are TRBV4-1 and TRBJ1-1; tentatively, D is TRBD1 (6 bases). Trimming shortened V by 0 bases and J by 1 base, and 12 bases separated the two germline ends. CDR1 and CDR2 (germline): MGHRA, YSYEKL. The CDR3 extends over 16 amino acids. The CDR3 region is CASSQDPHRENTEAFF. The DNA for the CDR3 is TGCGCCAGCAGCCAAGACCCTCACAGGGAGAACACTGAAGCTTTCTTT.

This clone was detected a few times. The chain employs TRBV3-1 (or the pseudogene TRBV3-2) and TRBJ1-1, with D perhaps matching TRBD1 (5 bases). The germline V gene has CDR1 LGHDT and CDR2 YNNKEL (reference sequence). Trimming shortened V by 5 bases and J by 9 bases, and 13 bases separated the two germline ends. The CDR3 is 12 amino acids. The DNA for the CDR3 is TGTGCCAGCAGCTACTCACGACAGAAAGCTTTCTTT. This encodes CASSYSRQKAFF.

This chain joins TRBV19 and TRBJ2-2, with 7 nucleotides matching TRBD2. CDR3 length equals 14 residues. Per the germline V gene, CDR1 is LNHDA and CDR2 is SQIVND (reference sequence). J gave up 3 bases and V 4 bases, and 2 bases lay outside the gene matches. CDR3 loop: CASSRDYYTGELFF. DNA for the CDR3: TGTGCCAGTAGTAGGGACTACTACACCGGGGAGCTGTTTTTT.

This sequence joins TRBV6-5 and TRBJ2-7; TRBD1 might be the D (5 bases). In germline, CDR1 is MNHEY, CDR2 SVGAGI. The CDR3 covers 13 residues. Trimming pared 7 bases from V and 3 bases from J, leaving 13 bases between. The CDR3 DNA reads TGTGCCAGCAACAGGAGTGGTTACTACGAGCAGTACTTC. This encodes CASNRSGYYEQYF.

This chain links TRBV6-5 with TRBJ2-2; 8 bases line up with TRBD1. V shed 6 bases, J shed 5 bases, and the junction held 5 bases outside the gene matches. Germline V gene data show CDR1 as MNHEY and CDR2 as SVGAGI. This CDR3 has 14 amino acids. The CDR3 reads CASSPGQGTGELFF. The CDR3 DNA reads TGTGCCAGCAGCCCCGGACAGGGTACCGGGGAGCTGTTTTTT.

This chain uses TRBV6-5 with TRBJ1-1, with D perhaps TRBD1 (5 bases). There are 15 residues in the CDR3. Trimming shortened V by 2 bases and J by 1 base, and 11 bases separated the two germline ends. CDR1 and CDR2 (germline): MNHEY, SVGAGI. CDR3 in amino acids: CASSYIGAGNTEAFF. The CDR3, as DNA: TGTGCCAGCAGTTACATAGGGGCCGGGAACACTGAAGCTTTCTTT.

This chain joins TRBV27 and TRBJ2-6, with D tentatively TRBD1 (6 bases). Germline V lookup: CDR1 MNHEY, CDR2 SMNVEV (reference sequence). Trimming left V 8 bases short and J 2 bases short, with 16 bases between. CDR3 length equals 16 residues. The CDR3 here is CASYRTGIPGANVLTF. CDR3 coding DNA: TGTGCCAGCTATCGCACAGGGATCCCTGGGGCCAACGTCCTGACTTTC.

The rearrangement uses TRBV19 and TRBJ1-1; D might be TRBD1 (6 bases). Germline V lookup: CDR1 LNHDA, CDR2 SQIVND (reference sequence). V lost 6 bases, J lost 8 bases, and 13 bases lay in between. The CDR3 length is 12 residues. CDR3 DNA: TGTGCCAGTAGCAAAAACAGGGAGGAAGCTTTCTTT. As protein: CASSKNREEAFF.

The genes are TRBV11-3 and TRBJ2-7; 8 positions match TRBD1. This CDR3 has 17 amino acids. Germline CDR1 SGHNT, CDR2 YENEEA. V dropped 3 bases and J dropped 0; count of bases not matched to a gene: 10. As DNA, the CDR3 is TGTGCCAGCAGCTTGCTCCCCCGGACAGGGAGCTCCTACGAGCAGTACTTC. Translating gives CASSLLPRTGSSYEQYF.